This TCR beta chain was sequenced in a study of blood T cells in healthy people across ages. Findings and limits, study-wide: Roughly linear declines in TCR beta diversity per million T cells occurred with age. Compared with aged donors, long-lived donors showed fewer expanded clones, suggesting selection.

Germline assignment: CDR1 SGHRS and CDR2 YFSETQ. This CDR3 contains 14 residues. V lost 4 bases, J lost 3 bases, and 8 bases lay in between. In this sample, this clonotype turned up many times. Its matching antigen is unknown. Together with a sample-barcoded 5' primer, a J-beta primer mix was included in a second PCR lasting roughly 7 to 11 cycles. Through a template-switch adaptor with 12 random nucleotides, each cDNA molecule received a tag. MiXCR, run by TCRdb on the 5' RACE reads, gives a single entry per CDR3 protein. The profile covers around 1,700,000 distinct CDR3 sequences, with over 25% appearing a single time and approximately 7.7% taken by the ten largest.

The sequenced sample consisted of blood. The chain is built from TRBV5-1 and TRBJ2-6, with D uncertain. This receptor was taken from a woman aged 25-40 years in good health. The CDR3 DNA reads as TGCGCCAGCAGCCTGGAGAGTGGGGCCAACGTCCTGACTTTC. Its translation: CASSLESGANVLTF.